A selection of T cell receptor beta chains follows, all from one sample in a study of CD8 T cells in Susac syndrome. TCRdb recomputed calls from the immunoSEQ multiplex PCR reads with MiXCR, one row per CDR3 protein. The data show roughly 180,000 distinct CDR3 sequences, just under 95% seen once. Specimen: CD4+ T cells from PBMCs. These receptors all stem from a human donor with Susac syndrome. The CDR3 runs from the conserved cysteine through the conserved F or W. Each record gives: D gene, J gene, V gene, clone size, CDR3 protein, CDR3 DNA. D genes are given only for firm matches. Clone size is shown for a subset of rows, as once, few, many or a class of expanded clone.

. TRBJ2-1 TRBV23-1 . CASSQSEKSNEQFF TGCGCCAGCAGTCAATCTGAAAAAAGCAATGAGCAGTTCTTC
. TRBJ2-2 TRBV5-1 . CASNLGDTGELFF TGCGCCAGCAATCTGGGGGACACCGGGGAGCTGTTTTTT
. TRBJ2-3 TRBV20-1 . CSARGSGGTDTQYF TGCAGTGCCAGAGGGTCAGGGGGGACAGATACGCAGTATTTT
. TRBJ2-6 TRBV28 . CASRVDSGANVLTF TGTGCCAGCCGTGTGGACTCTGGGGCCAACGTCCTGACTTTC
. TRBJ2-5 TRBV15 . CATSRGEIQDEETQYF TGTGCCACCAGCAGAGGTGAAATCCAGGACGAAGAGACCCAGTACTTC
TRBD1 TRBJ2-7 TRBV7-9 . CASSLRTGFGEQYF TGTGCCAGCAGCCTCCGGACAGGGTTCGGCGAGCAGTACTTC
. TRBJ2-7 TRBV21-1 . CASSTTGTGGRYEQYF TGTGCCAGCAGCACAACCGGGACAGGGGGCAGGTACGAGCAGTACTTC
. TRBJ2-2 TRBV28 . CASTLGGRGTGELFF TGTGCCAGCACCTTAGGGGGGCGGGGGACCGGGGAGCTGTTTTTT
. TRBJ2-1 TRBV30 . CAWSVGGTIINEQFF TGTGCCTGGAGTGTGGGGGGGACAATTATCAATGAGCAGTTCTTC
TRBD1 TRBJ1-2 TRBV20-1 . CSARDRTGNYGYTF TGCAGTGCTAGAGACCGGACAGGGAACTATGGCTACACCTTC
. TRBJ1-5 TRBV7-6 . CASSLEPFSNQPQHF TGTGCCAGCAGCTTAGAACCGTTCAGCAATCAGCCCCAGCATTTT
. TRBJ2-7 TRBV5-1 . CASSLTTTLPYEQYF TGCGCCAGCAGCTTGACCACTACCCTCCCCTACGAGCAGTACTTC
TRBD2 TRBJ2-5 TRBV6-1 . CASSGAGGPQETQYF TGTGCCAGCAGTGGAGCGGGGGGCCCCCAAGAGACCCAGTACTTC
. TRBJ1-1 TRBV20-1 . CSARDGRANTEAFF TGCAGTGCTAGAGATGGGCGGGCCAACACTGAAGCTTTCTTT
. TRBJ2-2 TRBV7-9 . CASSQVNTGELFF TGTGCCAGCAGCCAGGTTAACACCGGGGAGCTGTTTTTT
TRBD1 TRBJ1-5 TRBV7-2 . CASSSDRGLDQPQHF TGTGCCAGCAGCAGCGACAGGGGGCTAGATCAGCCCCAGCATTTT
. TRBJ1-2 TRBV20-1 . CSARDRYYGYTF TGCAGTGCTCGGGACCGGTACTATGGCTACACCTTC
. TRBJ2-1 TRBV11-2 . CASSLAIRGEQFF TGTGCCAGCAGCTTAGCGATCCGGGGTGAGCAGTTCTTC
TRBD2 TRBJ2-3 TRBV20-1 . CSATGTSGSDTQYF TGCAGTGCAACCGGAACTAGCGGGAGCGATACGCAGTATTTT
TRBD2 TRBJ2-2 TRBV4-3 . CASRRLAGGNTGELFF TGCGCCAGCAGACGCTTAGCGGGAGGGAACACCGGGGAGCTGTTTTTT
TRBD1 TRBJ2-5 TRBV19 . CASSTGQGGETQYF TGTGCCAGTAGTACAGGACAGGGTGGAGAGACCCAGTACTTC
. TRBJ1-2 TRBV4-1 . CASSQKTQVNYGYTF TGCGCCAGCAGCCAAAAGACACAGGTCAACTATGGCTACACCTTC
TRBD2 TRBJ2-7 TRBV20-1 . CSASPTSGLSYEQYF TGCAGTGCTAGTCCAACTAGCGGGCTCTCCTACGAGCAGTACTTC
. TRBJ1-5 TRBV6-6 . CASGGDSTQSNQPQHF TGTGCCAGTGGTGGGGACTCCACCCAGAGCAATCAGCCCCAGCATTTT
. TRBJ1-1 TRBV20-1 . CSARAGPNTEAFF TGCAGTGCTAGAGCCGGTCCGAACACTGAAGCTTTCTTT
TRBD1 TRBJ2-7 TRBV7-6 . CASSDRGYEQYF TGTGCCAGCAGTGACAGGGGCTACGAGCAGTACTTC
TRBD2 TRBJ2-2 TRBV15 . CATSRGGSITGELFF TGTGCCACCAGCAGGGGCGGGAGTATAACCGGGGAGCTGTTTTTT
. TRBJ2-7 TRBV20-1 . CSAYRLTYEQYF TGCAGTGCTTACAGGTTAACCTACGAGCAGTACTTC
TRBD2 TRBJ2-3 TRBV5-8 . CASSSRLAGDTDTQYF TGTGCCAGCAGCTCTCGACTAGCGGGGGACACAGATACGCAGTATTTT
. TRBJ2-1 TRBV28 . CASSRTANYNEQFF TGTGCCAGCAGTCGGACAGCGAACTACAATGAGCAGTTCTTC
. TRBJ2-1 TRBV29-1 . CSVERGTYNEQFF TGCAGCGTTGAACGGGGCACCTACAATGAGCAGTTCTTC
. TRBJ2-3 TRBV7-9 once CASSFGGERTDTQYF TGTGCCAGCAGCTTCGGAGGGGAACGGACAGATACGCAGTATTTT
. TRBJ2-5 TRBV7-2 . CASSRGLRQETQYF TGTGCCAGCAGCCGGGGACTGAGGCAAGAGACCCAGTACTTC
. TRBJ1-5 TRBV3-1 . CASSQVGGSVPQHF TGTGCCAGCAGCCAAGTTGGGGGGAGTGTGCCCCAGCATTTT
. TRBJ2-5 TRBV20-1 . CSAKRSQETQYF TGCAGTGCTAAGCGAAGCCAAGAGACCCAGTACTTC
. TRBJ2-5 TRBV5-1 . CASSLALLGGETQYF TGCGCCAGCAGCTTGGCTCTACTGGGAGGCGAGACCCAGTACTTC
TRBD2 TRBJ2-7 TRBV7-2 once CASSRTSRTYEQYF TGTGCCAGCAGCCGGACTAGCAGAACCTACGAGCAGTACTTC
. TRBJ2-7 TRBV18 . CASSPDRTRSYEQYF TGTGCCAGCTCGCCAGACAGGACCCGCTCCTACGAGCAGTACTTC
. TRBJ1-2 TRBV12-5 . CASGLVRGRLNYGYTF TGTGCTAGTGGTTTGGTACGTGGACGCCTGAACTATGGCTACACCTTC